This TCR beta chain originates from a study of CD8 T cells in ankylosing spondylitis. TCRdb ran MiXCR on the 5' RACE reads and lists one entry per CDR3 protein. Of roughly 240,000 distinct CDR3 sequences listed, under 35% are singletons. Whole-study findings and limits: Earlier reports found some motif variants in synovial fluid and blood in reactive arthritis. As reported, disease-linked clones showed significant enrichment in matched ankylosing spondylitis synovial fluid.

With 10 bases removed from V and 7 bases from J, the gap between germline ends came to 14 bases. The CDR3 runs to 12 residues. With respect to this clonotype: What it binds is unknown.

V is TRBV12-3 or TRBV12-4 and J is TRBJ2-1; unclear D gene. The specimen sequenced was blood, either unsorted or a sorted T cell fraction (not recorded which). This clonotype was obtained from a male donor with ankylosing spondylitis or in good health (not recorded which). Written as DNA, the CDR3 is TGTGCCACCCAGAGGACGAGAAATGAGCAGTTCTTC. Protein sequence: CATQRTRNEQFF.